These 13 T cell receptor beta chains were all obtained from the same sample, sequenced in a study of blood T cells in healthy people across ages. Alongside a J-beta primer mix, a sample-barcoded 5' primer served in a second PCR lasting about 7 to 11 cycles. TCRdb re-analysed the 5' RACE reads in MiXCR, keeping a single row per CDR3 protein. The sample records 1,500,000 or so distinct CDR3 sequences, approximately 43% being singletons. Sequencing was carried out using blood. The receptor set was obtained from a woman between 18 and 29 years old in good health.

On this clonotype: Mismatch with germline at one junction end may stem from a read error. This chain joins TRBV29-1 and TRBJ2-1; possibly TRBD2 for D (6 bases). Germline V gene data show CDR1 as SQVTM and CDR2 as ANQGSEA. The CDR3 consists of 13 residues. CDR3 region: CSLKLLDYSEQFF. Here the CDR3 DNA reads TGCAGCTTGAAGCTCTTGGACTACAGTGAGCAGTTCTTC.

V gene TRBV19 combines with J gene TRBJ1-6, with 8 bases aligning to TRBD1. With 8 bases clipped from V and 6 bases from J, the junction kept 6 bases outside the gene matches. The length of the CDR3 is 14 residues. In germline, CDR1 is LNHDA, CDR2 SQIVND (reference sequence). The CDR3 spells CASATTGVNSPLHF. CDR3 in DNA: TGTGCCAGTGCTACGACAGGGGTTAATTCACCCCTCCACTTT. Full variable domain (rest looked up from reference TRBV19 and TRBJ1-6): DGGITQSPKYLFRKEGQNVTLSCEQNLNHDAMYWYRQDPGQGLRLIYYSQIVNDFQKGDIAEGYSVSREKKESFPLTVTSAQKNPTAFYLCASATTGVNSPLHFGNGTRLTVT.

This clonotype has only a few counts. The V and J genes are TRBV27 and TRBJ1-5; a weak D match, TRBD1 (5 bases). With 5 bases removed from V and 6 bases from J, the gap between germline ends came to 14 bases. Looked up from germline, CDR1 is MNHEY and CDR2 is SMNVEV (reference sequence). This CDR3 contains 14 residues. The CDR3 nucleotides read TGTGCCAGCAGTGTAGTAGGGACGGCTCAGCCCCAGCATTTT. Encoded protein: CASSVVGTAQPQHF.

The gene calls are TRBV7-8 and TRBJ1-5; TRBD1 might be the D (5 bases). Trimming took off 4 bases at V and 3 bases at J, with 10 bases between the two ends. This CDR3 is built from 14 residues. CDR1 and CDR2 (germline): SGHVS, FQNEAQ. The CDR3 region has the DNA TGTGCCAGCAGCTCGGGACGGGACAATCAGCCCCAGCATTTT. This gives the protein CASSSGRDNQPQHF.

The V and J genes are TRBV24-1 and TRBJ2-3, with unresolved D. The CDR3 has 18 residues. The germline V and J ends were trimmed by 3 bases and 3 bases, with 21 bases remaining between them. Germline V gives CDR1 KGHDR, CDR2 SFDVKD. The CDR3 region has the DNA TGTGCCACCAGTGATCTACCCAATACAAGGTTTGGGACAGATACGCAGTATTTT. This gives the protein CATSDLPNTRFGTDTQYF.

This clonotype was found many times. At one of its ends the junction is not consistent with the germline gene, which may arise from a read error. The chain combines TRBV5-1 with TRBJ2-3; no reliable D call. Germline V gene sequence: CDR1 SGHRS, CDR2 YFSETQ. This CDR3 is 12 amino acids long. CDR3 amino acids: CASSLVGDTQYF. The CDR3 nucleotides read TGTGCCAGCAGCTTAGTAGGGGATACGCAGTATTTT.

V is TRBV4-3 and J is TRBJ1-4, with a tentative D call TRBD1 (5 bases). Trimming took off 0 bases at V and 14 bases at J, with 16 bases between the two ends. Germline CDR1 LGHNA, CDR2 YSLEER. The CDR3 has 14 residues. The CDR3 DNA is TGCGCCAGCAGCCAAGAATGGTCGTCCAGGGTTCTGTTTTTT. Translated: CASSQEWSSRVLFF.

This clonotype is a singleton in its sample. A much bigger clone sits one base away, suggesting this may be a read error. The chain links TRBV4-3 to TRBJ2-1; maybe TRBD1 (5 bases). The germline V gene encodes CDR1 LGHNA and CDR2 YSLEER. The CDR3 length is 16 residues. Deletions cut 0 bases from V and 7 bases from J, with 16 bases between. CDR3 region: CASSQDGVAGWNEQFF. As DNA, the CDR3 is TGCGCCAGCAGCCAAGATGGAGTGGCAGGGTGGAATGAGCAGTTCTTC.

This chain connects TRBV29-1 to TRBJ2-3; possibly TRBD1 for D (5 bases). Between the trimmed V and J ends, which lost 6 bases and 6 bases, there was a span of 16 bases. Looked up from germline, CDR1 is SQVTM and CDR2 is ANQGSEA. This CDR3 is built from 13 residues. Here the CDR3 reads CSVASGSGDTQYF. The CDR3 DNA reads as TGCAGCGTCGCTTCAGGGTCCGGGGATACGCAGTATTTT.

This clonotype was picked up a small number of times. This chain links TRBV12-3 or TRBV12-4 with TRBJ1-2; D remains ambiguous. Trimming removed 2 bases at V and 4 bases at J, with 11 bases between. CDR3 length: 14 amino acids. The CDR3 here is CASSLSDTVYGYTF. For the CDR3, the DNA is TGTGCCAGCAGTTTATCTGACACGGTCTATGGCTACACCTTC.

The CDR3, as DNA: TGTGCCAGTAGTCCGCAGGGTTTCAACGAGCAGTACTTC. It yields the protein CASSPQGFNEQYF. V usage is TRBV19 and J usage is TRBJ2-7; D perhaps matches TRBD1 (5 bases). Looked up from germline, CDR1 is LNHDA and CDR2 is SQIVND (reference sequence). The CDR3 loop spans 13 amino acids. V shed 5 bases and J shed 5 bases, with 13 bases lying between them.

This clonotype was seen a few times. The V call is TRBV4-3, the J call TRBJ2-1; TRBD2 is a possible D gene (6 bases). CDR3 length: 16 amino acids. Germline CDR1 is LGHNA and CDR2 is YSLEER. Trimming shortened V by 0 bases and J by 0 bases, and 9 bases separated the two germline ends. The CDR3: CASSQDNSGSYNEQFF. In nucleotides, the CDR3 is TGCGCCAGCAGCCAAGATAATAGCGGCTCCTACAATGAGCAGTTCTTC.

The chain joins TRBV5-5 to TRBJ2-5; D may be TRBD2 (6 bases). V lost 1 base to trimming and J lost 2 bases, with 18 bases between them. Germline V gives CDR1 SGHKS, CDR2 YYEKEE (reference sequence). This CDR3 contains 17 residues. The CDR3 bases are TGTGCCAGCAGCTTGTCATTTGGGAGTGGGAGGCAAGAGACCCAGTACTTC. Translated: CASSLSFGSGRQETQYF.